This section outlines one T cell receptor (beta chain) sequence together with its context. These data originate in a study of T cell responses to AZD1222 COVID-19 vaccine. Assay used: immunoSEQ multiplex PCR; TCRdb lists only in-frame clones, some missing. The sample consists of over 100,000 clones, about nine tenths of them appearing once. V was trimmed by 3 bases and J by 0 bases, leaving 15 bases between them. The CDR3 has 17 amino acids. The germline CDR1 and CDR2 sequences are MDHEN and SYDVKM. The receptor's source is an adult in good health. This specimen consisted of peripheral blood, obtained on day 0 of AZD1222 vaccination. This rearrangement joins TRBV28 to TRBJ1-5, with unresolved D. The CDR3 DNA reads TGTGCCAGCAGTTTGGGTTCTCCCAGTTTTAGCAATCAGCCCCAGCATTTT. It yields the protein CASSLGSPSFSNQPQHF.